The entry below describes one T cell receptor beta chain. Original handling: Estimation of nucleated cell counts was performed using reference gene primer amplification. The assay was immunoSEQ multiplex PCR, and TCRdb's table has in-frame clones only and misses some. That table furnishes V, J and clone size, whereas the DNA furnished D and trimming. The sample yields 250,000 to 300,000 clones, about 89% seen once. Clinical history reported by participants formed the basis on which cohorts were assigned. Cohort 3 recovered donors had two negative PCRs, clearance, or symptom resolution. CDR3 size: 14 residues. Germline loops: CDR1 SGHAT, CDR2 FQDESV (reference sequence). V was shortened by 5 bases and J by 5 bases, with 15 bases between the two germline ends. The entry originates in a study of blood T cell repertoires in COVID-19. Study context: Sources were T cells, B-cell-depleted T cells, or PBMCs; the material itself was cDNA or gDNA.

This chain uses TRBV11-1 with TRBJ1-1; D is ambiguous. The specimen sequenced was PBMCs or T cells enriched from blood (not recorded which). The origin of this receptor is a man between 40 and 49 years old who had recovered from COVID-19. CDR3 sequence: CASSLWQAGTEAFF. CDR3 in DNA: TGTGCCAGCAGCCTCTGGCAGGCGGGTACTGAAGCTTTCTTT.